The source of this TCR beta chain is a study of STAT5B mutations in CD4+ large granular lymphocyte leukemia (dated by TCRdb to between 2022 and 2023). Regarding the study in general: Among the healthy controls, the CDR3 'QG' motif was associated with a particular HLA allele. The study compared the TCRbeta repertoires of patients with CD4+ T-cell large granular lymphocyte leukemia against the TCRbeta repertoires of healthy blood donors. Flow cytometry performed on FACSCanto II or FACSVerse showed that the purified fractions had more than 95% purity among lymphocytes. The research as a whole found: Greater clonality appeared to be present in CD4-sorted patient repertoires than in healthy CD4+ repertoires, and the difference was retained after the putative leukemic clones were removed. The main leukemic clonotypes were found to be private to each patient, although around 26% of the main leukemic clonotypes were detected at low frequency in the non-leukemic repertoires of other patients. The data were not HLA-matched, and the higher clonality in CD4+ T-LGLL than in CD8+ T-LGLL could be due to the relatively small sample size. Enrichment of TRBV06-family usage was observed among the top patient clones (8/27) relative to healthy controls (2/35).

Buffy coats from around 37 blood donors, supplied by the Finnish Red Cross blood service, were used as healthy controls. All TCR-sequenced material derived from peripheral blood: patient blood samples and healthy donor buffy coats. Ficoll-Hypaque gradient centrifugation was used to isolate peripheral blood mononuclear cells. CD4+ cells were purified magnetically from the buffy coats of healthy controls. The Gentra Puregene Cell and Tissue kit was used to extract genomic DNA, and a Qubit 2.0 fluorometer was used to measure the amount of genomic DNA. The germline V gene supplies CDR1 SGHDN and CDR2 FVKESK. The CDR3 holds 15 amino acids from the cysteine to the phenylalanine. Just the 45-base CDR3 DNA is kept, in frame starting at base 1. V is trimmed back by 4 bases and J by 2 bases, and the junction contains 5 bases that no gene match accounts for. TCRbeta rearrangements were sequenced from genomic DNA using the immunoSEQ assay at survey resolution. The authors' pipeline ran thus. In the TCR sequencing data, the lowest productive clonotype frequency that could be detected was 2.59 x 10-5. Only productive TCRbeta rearrangements, meaning sequences that were complete and in-frame, were kept for the analyses. The clonality of each sample was calculated as Simpson clonality in the immunoSEQ Analyzer version 3.0. Clones were binned by frequency as very rare, small, medium, large (1-20%) or hyperexpanded (>20%). Generation probabilities were estimated with OLGA 1.2.3, V-gene circos plots were made with VDJtools, specificities were searched in VDJdb, and CDR3 motifs were identified with GLIPH. TCRdb holds this immuneACCESS table with in-frame rearrangements only. Some clones are missing; in checked studies, unresolved V genes explain under half, and the rest has no known cause. V, J and clone size derive from that table, while D and trimming were established from the DNA sequence. The sample data list tens of thousands of clones, and roughly 79% of these were observed just once. Approximately 4% of the sample is held by the ten biggest clonotypes.

Worth noting for this clone: Its antigen is unknown. No base qualities exist here, and no much larger clone lies one base off it.

This TCR was recovered from a human donor in good health. Here the chain combines TRBV14 and TRBJ2-3; TRBD2 agrees with 8 junctional bases. The sequencing sample was made of CD4+ T cells from blood buffy coats. The nucleotide sequence reads as follows: TGTGCCAGCAGCCTCGGACTAGCAGCCACAGATACGCAGTATTTT. It translates to CASSLGLAATDTQYF.